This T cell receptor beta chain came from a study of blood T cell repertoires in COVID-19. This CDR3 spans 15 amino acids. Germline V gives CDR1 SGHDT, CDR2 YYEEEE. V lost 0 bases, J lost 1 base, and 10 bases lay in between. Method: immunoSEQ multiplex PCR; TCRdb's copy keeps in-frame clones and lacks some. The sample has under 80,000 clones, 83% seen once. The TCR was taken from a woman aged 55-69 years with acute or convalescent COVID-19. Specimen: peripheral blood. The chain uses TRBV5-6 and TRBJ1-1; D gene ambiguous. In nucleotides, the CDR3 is TGTGCCAGCAGCTTGGGACATTATCCGAACACTGAAGCTTTCTTT. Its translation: CASSLGHYPNTEAFF.